This record concerns one T cell receptor (beta chain) sequence. Its antigen is currently unknown. These data originate in a study of Ad26.COV2.S vaccination and SARS-CoV-2 variants. Whole-study findings and limits: Reported findings describe substantial breadth in spike-specific CD8+ and CD4+ T cell responses following vaccination. While placebo recipients had lower spike-specific TCR breadth, vaccine recipients had more. The TCR breadth and depth analyses may have produced an underestimate of total T cell responses.

Treatment defined: over 15 received Ad26.COV2.S at low or high dose, single or two shots; about 5 received placebo; per-sample allocation not given. Each sample was drawn 63 days after the first injection (of vaccine or placebo). Boston hosted the donor, who was an adult aged 18-55 years. Some clones are missing from TCRdb's copy, which holds only in-frame ones; the method was immunoSEQ multiplex PCR. The table lists about 680,000 clones, 80% to 90% of them singletons. Germline V gene data show CDR1 as LNHDA and CDR2 as SQIVND (reference sequence). Trimming removed 7 bases from V and 6 bases from J; junction bases left unmatched: 7. CDR3 size: 13 residues.

The source material was peripheral blood, sampled in a trial of Ad26.COV2.S vaccine versus placebo. The sequence was obtained from a person between 18 and 60 years old who received the Ad26.COV2.S COVID-19 vaccine or a placebo. The J gene is TRBJ1-2, the V gene TRBV19; 8 bases align to TRBD1. This chain's CDR3 is CASKDREGDGYTF. The CDR3 DNA follows: TGTGCCAGTAAGGACAGGGAAGGCGATGGCTACACCTTC.